This T cell receptor beta chain was captured in a study of T cell changes during pregnancy in multiple sclerosis. The CDR3 runs 13 residues. With V trimmed by 4 bases and J by 5 bases, 1 base remained unmatched. Germline V gene data show CDR1 as SGHDN and CDR2 as FVKESK. Clones were sequenced by immunoSEQ multiplex PCR, and TCRdb holds only the in-frame ones, with some missing. The table lists 65,000 to 90,000 clones, approximately 90% of them singletons. This clonotype originated in a female donor with multiple sclerosis, enrolled in a pregnancy study. The source material was peripheral blood, sampled in the first trimester of pregnancy. The V and J genes are TRBV14 and TRBJ2-2, with TRBD1 matching 7 bases. In nucleotides, the CDR3 is TGTGCCAGCAGCCCACAGGGGACCGGGGAGCTGTTTTTT. Its translation is CASSPQGTGELFF.